This T cell receptor (beta chain) stems from a study of OX40 agonist ivuxolimab in advanced cancers. TCRdb keeps only in-frame clones here, not all; method: immunoSEQ multiplex PCR. The sample includes over 14,000 clones, less than 95% of them seen just once. The J segment lost 4 bases and the V segment lost 2 bases, leaving 7 bases of the junction unmatched. Germline V gene data show CDR1 as KGHSH and CDR2 as LQKENI. CDR3 length: 16 residues. The sequence was collected from an adult with an advanced solid tumor such as melanoma, head and neck, liver or kidney cancer. Here the sequenced sample was CD4+ or CD8+ T cells sorted from blood, taken in a trial of the OX40 agonist ivuxolimab. The chain links TRBV18 to TRBJ2-5; TRBD2 agrees at 10 bases. DNA for the CDR3: TGTGCCAGCTCACCATGGGCTAGCGGGAGCCGAGAGACCCAGTACTTC. It specifies CASSPWASGSRETQYF.